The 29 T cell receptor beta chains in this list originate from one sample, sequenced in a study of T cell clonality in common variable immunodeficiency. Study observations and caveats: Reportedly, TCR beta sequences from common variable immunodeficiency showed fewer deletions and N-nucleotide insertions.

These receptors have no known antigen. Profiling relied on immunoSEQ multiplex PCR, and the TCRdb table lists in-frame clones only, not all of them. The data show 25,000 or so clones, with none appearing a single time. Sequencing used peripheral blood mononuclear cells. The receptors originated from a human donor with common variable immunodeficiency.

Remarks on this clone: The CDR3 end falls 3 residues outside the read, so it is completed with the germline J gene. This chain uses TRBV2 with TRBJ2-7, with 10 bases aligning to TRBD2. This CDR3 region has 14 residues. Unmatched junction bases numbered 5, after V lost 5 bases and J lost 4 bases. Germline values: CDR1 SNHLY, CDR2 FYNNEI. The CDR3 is CASSPRTSGYEQYF. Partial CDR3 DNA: TGTGCCAGCAGTCCCAGGACTAGCGGTTACGAG.

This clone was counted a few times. CDR3 sequence reads: CSAPKPGGTQYF. The sequenced part of the CDR3 DNA is TGCAGTGCTCCTAAGCCCGGGGGGACC. This chain joins TRBV20-1 and TRBJ2-5; a possible D gene is TRBD2 (6 bases). The missing CDR3 end, 3 residues past where the read stops, is filled in from the germline J gene. The V gene lost 5 bases and the J gene lost 7 bases, with 14 bases spanning the gap. CDR1 DFQATT and CDR2 SNEGSKA come from the germline V gene (reference sequence). The CDR3 is made up of 12 amino acids.

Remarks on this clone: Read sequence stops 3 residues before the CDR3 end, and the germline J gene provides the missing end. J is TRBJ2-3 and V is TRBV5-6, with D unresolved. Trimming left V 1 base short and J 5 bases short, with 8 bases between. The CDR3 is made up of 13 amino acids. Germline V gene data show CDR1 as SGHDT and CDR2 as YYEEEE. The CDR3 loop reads CASSLRKGDTQYF. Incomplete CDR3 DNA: TGTGCCAGCAGCTTGAGGAAGGGAGATACG.

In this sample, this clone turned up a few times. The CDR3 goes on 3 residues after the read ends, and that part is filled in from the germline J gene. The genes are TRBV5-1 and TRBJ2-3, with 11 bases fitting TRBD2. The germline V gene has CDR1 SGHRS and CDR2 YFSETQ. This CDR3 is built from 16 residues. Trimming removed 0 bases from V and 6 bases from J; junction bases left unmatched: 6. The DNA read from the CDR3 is TGCGCCAGCAGCTTGGGCTCTAGCGGGAGGCGGGATACG. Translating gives CASSLGSSGRRDT. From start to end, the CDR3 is CASSLGSSGRRDTQYF. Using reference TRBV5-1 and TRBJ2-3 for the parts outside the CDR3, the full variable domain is KAGVTQTPRYLIKTRGQQVTLSCSPISGHRSVSWYQQTPGQGLQFLFEYFSETQRNKGNFPGRFSGRQFSNSRSEMNVSTLELGDSALYLCASSLGSSGRRDTQYFGPGTRLTVL.

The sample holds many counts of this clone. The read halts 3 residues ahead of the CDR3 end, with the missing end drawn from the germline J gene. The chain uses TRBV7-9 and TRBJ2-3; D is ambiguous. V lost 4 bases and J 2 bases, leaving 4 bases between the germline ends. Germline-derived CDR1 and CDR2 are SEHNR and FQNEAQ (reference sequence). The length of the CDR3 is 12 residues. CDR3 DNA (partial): TGTGCCAGCAGCTCGTCCACAGATACG. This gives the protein CASSSSTDT. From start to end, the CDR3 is CASSSSTDTQYF.

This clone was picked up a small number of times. Partial CDR3 DNA: TGTGCCAGTAGTATAGAAGAGGGGTCCTACGAG. Translating gives CASSIEEGSYE. The full CDR3 protein reads CASSIEEGSYEQYF. This chain uses TRBV19 with TRBJ2-7; D tentatively fits TRBD1 or TRBD2 (5 bases each). Read data end 3 residues before the CDR3 end; the end is taken from the germline J gene. CDR3 length equals 14 residues. V gave up 0 bases and J gave up 1 base, with 7 bases separating them. Germline V gives CDR1 LNHDA, CDR2 SQIVND (reference sequence).

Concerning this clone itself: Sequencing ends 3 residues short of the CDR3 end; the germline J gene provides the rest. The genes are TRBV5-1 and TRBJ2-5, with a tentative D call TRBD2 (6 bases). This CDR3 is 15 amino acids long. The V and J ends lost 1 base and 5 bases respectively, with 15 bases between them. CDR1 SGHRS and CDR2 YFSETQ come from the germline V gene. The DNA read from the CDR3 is TGCGCCAGCAGCTTGAGTGGGGGGTCGGGGGAGACC. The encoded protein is CASSLSGGSGET. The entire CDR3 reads CASSLSGGSGETQYF.

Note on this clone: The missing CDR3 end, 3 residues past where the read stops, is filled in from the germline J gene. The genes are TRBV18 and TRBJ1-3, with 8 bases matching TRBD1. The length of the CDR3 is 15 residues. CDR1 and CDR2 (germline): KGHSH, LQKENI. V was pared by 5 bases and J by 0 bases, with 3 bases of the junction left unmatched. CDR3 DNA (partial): TGTGCCAGCTCATCCACAGGGGGCTCTGGAAACACC. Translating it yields CASSSTGGSGNT. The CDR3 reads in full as CASSSTGGSGNTIYF.

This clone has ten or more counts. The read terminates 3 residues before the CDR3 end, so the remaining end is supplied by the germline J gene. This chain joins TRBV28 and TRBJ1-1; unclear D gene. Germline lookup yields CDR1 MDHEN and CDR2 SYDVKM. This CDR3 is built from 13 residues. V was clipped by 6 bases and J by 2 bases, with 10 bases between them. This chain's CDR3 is CASRIVANTEAFF. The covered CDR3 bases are TGTGCCAGCAGAATAGTAGCCAACACTGAA.

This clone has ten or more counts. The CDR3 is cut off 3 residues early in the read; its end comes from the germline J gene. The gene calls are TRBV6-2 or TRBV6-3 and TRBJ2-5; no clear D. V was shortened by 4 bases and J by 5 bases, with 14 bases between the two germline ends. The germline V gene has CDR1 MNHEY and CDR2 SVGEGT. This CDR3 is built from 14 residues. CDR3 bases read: TGTGCCAGCAGTTTCCCTGCCGCCGGGGAGACC. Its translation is CASSFPAAGET. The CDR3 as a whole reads CASSFPAAGETQYF.

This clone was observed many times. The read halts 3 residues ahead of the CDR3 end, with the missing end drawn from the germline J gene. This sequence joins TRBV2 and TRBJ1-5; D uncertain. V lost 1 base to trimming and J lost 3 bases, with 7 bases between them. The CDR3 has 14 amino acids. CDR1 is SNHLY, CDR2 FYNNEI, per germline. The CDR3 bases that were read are TGTGCCAGCAGTGAAGAGGGCAACAATCAGCCC. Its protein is CASSEEGNNQP. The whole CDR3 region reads CASSEEGNNQPQHF. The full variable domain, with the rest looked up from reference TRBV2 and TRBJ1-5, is EPEVTQTPSHQVTQMGQEVILRCVPISNHLYFYWYRQILGQKVEFLVSFYNNEISEKSEIFDDQFSVERPDGSNFTLKIRSTKLEDSAMYFCASSEEGNNQPQHFGDGTRLSIL.

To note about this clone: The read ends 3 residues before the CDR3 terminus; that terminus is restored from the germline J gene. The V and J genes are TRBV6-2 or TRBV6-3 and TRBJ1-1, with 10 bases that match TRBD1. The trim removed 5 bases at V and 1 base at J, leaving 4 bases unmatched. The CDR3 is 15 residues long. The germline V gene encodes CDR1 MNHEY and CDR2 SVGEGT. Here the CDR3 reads CASSHRDRGNTEAFF. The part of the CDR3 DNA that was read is TGTGCCAGCAGTCACCGGGACAGGGGGAACACTGAA.

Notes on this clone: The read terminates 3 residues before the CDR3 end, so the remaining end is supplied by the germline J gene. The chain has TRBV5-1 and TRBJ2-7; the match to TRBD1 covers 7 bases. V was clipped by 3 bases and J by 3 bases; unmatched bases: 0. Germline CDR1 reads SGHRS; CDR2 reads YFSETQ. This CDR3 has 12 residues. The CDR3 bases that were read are TGCGCCAGCAGCTGGACAGGCTACGAG. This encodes CASSWTGYE. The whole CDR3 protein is CASSWTGYEQYF.

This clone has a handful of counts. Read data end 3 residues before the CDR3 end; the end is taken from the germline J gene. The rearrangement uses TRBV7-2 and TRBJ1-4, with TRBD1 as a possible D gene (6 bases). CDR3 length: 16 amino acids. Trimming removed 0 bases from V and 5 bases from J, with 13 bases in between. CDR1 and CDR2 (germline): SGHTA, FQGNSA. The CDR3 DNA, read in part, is TGTGCCAGCAGCTTAGCCGGGGGGGGCAGAAATGAAAAA. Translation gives CASSLAGGGRNEK. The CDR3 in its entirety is CASSLAGGGRNEKLFF.

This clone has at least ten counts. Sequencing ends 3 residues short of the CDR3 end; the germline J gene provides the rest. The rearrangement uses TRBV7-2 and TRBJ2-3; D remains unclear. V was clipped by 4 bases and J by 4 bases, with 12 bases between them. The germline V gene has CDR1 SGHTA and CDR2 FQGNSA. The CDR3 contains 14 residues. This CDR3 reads CASSSPSWSDTQYF. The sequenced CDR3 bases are TGTGCCAGCAGCTCACCTAGTTGGTCAGATACG.

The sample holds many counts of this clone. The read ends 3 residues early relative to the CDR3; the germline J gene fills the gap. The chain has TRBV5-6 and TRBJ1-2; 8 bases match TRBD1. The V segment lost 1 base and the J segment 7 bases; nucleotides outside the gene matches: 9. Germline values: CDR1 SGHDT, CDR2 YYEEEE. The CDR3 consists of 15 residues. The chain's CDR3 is CASSLSLGQGGGYTF. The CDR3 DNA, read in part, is TGTGCCAGCAGCTTGAGTTTAGGACAGGGAGGTGGC. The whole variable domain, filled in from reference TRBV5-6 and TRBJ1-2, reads DAGVTQSPTHLIKTRGQQVTLRCSPKSGHDTVSWYQQALGQGPQFIFQYYEEEERQRGNFPDRFSGHQFPNYSSELNVNALLLGDSALYLCASSLSLGQGGGYTFGSGTRLTVV.

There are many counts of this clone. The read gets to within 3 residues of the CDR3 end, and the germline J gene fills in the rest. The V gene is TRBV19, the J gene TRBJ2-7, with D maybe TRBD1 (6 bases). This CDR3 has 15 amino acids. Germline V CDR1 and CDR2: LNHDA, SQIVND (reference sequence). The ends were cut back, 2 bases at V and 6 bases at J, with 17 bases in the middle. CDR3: CASSIPARGTSEQYF. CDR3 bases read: TGTGCCAGTAGTATACCCGCTAGAGGGACAAGCGAG.

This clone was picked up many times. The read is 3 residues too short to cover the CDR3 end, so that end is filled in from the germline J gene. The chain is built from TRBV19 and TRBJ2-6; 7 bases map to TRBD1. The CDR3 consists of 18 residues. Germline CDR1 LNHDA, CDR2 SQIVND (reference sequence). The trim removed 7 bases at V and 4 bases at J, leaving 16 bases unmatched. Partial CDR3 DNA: TGTGCCAGTACCTTAACAGGGGATTTAGCTTCCGGGGCCAACGTC. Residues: CASTLTGDLASGANV. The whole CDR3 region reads CASTLTGDLASGANVLTF. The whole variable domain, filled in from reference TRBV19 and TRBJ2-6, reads DGGITQSPKYLFRKEGQNVTLSCEQNLNHDAMYWYRQDPGQGLRLIYYSQIVNDFQKGDIAEGYSVSREKKESFPLTVTSAQKNPTAFYLCASTLTGDLASGANVLTFGAGSRLTVL.

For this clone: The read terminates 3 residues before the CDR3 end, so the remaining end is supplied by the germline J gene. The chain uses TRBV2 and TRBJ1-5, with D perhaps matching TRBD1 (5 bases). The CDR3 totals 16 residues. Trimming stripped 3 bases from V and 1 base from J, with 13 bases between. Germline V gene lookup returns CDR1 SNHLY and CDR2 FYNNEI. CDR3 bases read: TGTGCCAGCAGTGACAGGGTTGGAGGGAGCAATCAGCCC. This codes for CASSDRVGGSNQP. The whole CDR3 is CASSDRVGGSNQPQHF.

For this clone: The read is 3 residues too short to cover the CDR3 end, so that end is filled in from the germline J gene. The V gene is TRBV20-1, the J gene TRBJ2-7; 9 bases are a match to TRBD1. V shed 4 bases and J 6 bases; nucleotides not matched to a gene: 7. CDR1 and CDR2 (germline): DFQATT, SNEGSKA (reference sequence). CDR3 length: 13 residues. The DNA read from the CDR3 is TGCAGTGCTAACCGGGACAGGGATGGCGAG. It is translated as CSANRDRDGE. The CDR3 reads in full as CSANRDRDGEQYF.

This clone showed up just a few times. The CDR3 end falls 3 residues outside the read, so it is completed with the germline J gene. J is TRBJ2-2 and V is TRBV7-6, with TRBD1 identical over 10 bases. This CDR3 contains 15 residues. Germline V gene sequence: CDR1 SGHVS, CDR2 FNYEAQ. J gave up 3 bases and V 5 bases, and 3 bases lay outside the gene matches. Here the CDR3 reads CASSPGTGDTGELFF. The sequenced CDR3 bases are TGTGCCAGCAGCCCCGGGACAGGGGACACCGGGGAG.

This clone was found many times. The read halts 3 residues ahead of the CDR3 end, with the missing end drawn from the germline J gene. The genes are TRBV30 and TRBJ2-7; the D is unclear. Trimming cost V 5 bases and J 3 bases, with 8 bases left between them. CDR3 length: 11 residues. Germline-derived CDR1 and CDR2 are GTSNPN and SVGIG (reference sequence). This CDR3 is CAWGSFYEQYF. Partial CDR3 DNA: TGTGCCTGGGGTAGTTTCTACGAG. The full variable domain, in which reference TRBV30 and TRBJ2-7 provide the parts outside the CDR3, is SQTIHQWPATLVQPVGSPLSLECTVEGTSNPNLYWYRQAAGRGLQLLFYSVGIGQISSEVPQNLSASRPQDRQFILSSKKLLLSDSGFYLCAWGSFYEQYFGPGTRLTVT.

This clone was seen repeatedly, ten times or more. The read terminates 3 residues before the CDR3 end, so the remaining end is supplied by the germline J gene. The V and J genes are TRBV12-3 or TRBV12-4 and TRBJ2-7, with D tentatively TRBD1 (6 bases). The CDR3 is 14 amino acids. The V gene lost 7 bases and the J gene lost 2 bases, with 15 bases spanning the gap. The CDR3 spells CASMGAGSAYEQYF. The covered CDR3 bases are TGTGCCAGCATGGGGGCAGGCAGCGCCTACGAG.

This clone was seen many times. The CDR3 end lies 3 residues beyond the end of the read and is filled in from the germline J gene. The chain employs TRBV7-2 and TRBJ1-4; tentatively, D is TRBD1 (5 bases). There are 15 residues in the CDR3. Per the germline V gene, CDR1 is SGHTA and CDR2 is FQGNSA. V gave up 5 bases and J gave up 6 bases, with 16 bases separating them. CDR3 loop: CASSPRAGGDEKLFF. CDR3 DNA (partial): TGTGCCAGCAGCCCACGGGCTGGGGGGGATGAAAAA. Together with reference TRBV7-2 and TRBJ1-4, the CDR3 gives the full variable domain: GAGVSQSPSNKVTEKGKDVELRCDPISGHTALYWYRQSLGQGLEFLIYFQGNSAPDKSGLPSDRFSAERTGGSVSTLTIQRTQQEDSAVYLCASSPRAGGDEKLFFGSGTQLSVL.

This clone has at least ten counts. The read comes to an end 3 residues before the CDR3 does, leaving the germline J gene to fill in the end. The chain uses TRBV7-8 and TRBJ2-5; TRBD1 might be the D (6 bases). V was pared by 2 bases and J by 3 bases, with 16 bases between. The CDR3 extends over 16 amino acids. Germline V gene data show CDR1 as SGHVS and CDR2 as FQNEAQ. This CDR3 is CASSLRPTGQEETQYF. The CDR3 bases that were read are TGTGCCAGCAGCTTACGACCGACAGGACAAGAAGAGACC.

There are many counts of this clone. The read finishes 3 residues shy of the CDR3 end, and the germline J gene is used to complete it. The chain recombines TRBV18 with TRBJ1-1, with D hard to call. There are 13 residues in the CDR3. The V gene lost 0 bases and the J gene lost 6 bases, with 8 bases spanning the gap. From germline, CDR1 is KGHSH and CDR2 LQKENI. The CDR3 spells CASSPPGRPEAFF. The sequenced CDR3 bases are TGTGCCAGCTCACCACCGGGCAGGCCTGAA.

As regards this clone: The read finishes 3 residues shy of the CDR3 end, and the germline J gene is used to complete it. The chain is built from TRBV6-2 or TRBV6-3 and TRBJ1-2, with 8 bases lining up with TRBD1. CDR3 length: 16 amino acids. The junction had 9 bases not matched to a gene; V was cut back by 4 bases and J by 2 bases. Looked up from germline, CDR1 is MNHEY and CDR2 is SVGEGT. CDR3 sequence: CASSWLRRDRNYGYTF. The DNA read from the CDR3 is TGTGCCAGCAGTTGGCTCCGACGGGACAGGAACTATGGC.

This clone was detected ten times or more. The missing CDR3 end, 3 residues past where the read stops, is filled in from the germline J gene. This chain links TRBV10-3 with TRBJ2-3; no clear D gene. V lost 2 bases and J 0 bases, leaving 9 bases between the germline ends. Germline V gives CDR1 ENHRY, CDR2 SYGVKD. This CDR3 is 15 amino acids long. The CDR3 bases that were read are TGTGCCATCAGTGAGACAGCCTCTAGCACAGATACG. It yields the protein CAISETASSTDT. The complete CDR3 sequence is CAISETASSTDTQYF.

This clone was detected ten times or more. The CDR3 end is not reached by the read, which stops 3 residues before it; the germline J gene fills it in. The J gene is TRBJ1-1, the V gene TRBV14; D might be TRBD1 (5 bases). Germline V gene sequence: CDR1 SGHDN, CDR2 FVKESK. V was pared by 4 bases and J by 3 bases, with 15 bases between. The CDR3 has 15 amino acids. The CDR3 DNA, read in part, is TGTGCCAGCAGCCGCGAAGGGGCGGGGGACACTGAA. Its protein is CASSREGAGDTE. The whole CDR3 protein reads CASSREGAGDTEAFF.